These 6 T cell receptor beta chains were sequenced from one sample in a study of human CD8 memory T cell subsets. Making the TCR beta libraries relied on UMI-labeled 5' RACE. TCRdb reanalyzed the 5' RACE reads and collapses them to one entry per CDR3 protein, without DNA. The table counts 10,000 to 11,000 distinct CDR3 sequences; roughly 16% lies in the top ten. The sample comprised CD8+ T cells from PBMCs. All receptors derive from a human donor in good health.

The V call is TRBV27, the J call TRBJ2-7; checking the TCRdb D call of TRBD1 is not possible without DNA. The CDR3 sequence is 15 residues long. Germline lookup yields CDR1 MNHEY and CDR2 SMNVEV (reference sequence). CDR3 loop: CASSLGTGGSNEQYF.

Measured by frequency, this clonotype is medium-sized. This chain joins TRBV12-3 or TRBV12-4 and TRBJ2-3; TCRdb outputs TRBD1, but without DNA this stays unchecked. The CDR3 length is 14 residues. CDR3 protein: CASSLGQAISNQYF.

J is TRBJ1-4 and V is TRBV6-6. The CDR3 contains 15 residues. CDR1 is MNHNY and CDR2 is SVGAGI in the germline V gene (reference sequence). This CDR3 reads CASSLQETTNEKLFF.

This chain joins TRBV5-1 and TRBJ2-7; TCRdb lists TRBD1, though no DNA is available to test this call. The CDR3 has 15 residues. From germline, CDR1 is SGHRS and CDR2 YFSETQ. Here the CDR3 reads CASSVYPGHLYEQYF.

Judged by frequency, this clonotype is medium-sized. The chain is built from TRBV7-9 and TRBJ2-7; the D gene TCRdb calls, TRBD1, cannot be checked with no DNA. In germline, CDR1 is SEHNR, CDR2 FQNEAQ (reference sequence). The CDR3 contains 12 residues. The chain's CDR3 is CASSFGPGEQYF. Variable domain in full (rest from reference TRBV7-9 and TRBJ2-7): DTGVSQNPRHKITKRGQNVTFRCDPISEHNRLYWYRQTLGQGPEFLTYFQNEAQLEKSRLLSDRFSAERPKGSFSTLEIQRTEQGDSAMYLCASSFGPGEQYFGPGTRLTVT.

Judged by frequency, this clonotype is medium-sized. The chain recombines TRBV9 with TRBJ2-3. The germline gives CDR1 SGDLS, CDR2 YYNGEE. The CDR3 extends over 12 amino acids. CDR3: CASSGDTDTQYF.